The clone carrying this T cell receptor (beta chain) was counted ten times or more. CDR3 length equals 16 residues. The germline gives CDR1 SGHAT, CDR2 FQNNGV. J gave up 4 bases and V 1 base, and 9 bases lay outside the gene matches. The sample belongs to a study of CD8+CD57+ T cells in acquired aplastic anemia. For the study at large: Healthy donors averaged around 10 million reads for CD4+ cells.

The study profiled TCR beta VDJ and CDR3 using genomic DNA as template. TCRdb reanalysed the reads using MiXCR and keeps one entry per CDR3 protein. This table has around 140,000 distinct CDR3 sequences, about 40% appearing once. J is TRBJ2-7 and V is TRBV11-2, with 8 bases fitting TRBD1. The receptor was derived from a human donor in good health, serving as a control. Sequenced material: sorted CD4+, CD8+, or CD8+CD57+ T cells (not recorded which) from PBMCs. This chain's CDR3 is CASSLGFQGALYEQYF. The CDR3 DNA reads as TGTGCCAGCAGCTTAGGATTCCAGGGGGCCTTATACGAGCAGTACTTC. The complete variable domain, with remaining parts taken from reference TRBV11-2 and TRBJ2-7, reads EAGVAQSPRYKIIEKRQSVAFWCNPISGHATLYWYQQILGQGPKLLIQFQNNGVVDDSQLPKDRFSAERLKGVDSTLKIQPAKLEDSAVYLCASSLGFQGALYEQYFGPGTRLTVT.